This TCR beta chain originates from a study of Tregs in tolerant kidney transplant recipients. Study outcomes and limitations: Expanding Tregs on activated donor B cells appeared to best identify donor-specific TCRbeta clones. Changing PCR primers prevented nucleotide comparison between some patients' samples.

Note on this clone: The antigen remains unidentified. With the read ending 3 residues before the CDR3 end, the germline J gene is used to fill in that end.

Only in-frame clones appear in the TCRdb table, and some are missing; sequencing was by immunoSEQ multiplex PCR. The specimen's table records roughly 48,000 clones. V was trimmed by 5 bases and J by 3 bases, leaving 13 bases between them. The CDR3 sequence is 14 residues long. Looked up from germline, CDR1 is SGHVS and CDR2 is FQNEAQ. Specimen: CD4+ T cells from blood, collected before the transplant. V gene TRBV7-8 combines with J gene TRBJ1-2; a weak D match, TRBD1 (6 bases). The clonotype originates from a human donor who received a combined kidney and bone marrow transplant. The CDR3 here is CASSQSPGDYGYTF. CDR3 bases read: TGTGCCAGCAGCCAATCCCCAGGGGACTATGGC.